This T cell receptor (beta chain) was obtained from a study of blood T cell repertoires in COVID-19. Study summary: Spain, Italy and the United States supplied samples that represented acute and convalescent COVID-19. PBMCs, B-cell-depleted T cells, or T cells were the source of the cDNA or gDNA that made up the material.

The CDR3 spans 16 residues. With V trimmed by 2 bases and J by 5 bases, 10 bases remained unmatched. Germline assignment: CDR1 KGHSH and CDR2 LQKENI. Original processing methods: Amplifying reference gene primers gave estimates of nucleated cell counts. Sequencing was performed with immunoSEQ multiplex PCR; in TCRdb, only in-frame clones are kept and a portion is missing. D and trimming were read from the DNA, whereas the V and J calls and clone size are those reported in that table. The sample lists about 70,000 clones, 87% occurring once. The rearrangement joins TRBV18 to TRBJ1-1, with 8 nucleotides matching TRBD1. The sequenced sample consisted of peripheral blood. The clonotype comes from a woman under 30 with acute or convalescent COVID-19. The CDR3 nucleotides are TGTGCCAGCTCACCAATGGCAGGGGGCGAGGGTACTGAAGCTTTCTTT. This gives the protein CASSPMAGGEGTEAFF.